This T cell receptor beta chain was identified in a study of shared clonotypes between healthy human individuals. TCRdb's copy holds only in-frame clones and misses some; the assay was immunoSEQ multiplex PCR. The data show roughly 850,000 clones, about 96% seen once. CD45RO-negative, CCR7-selected cells formed the naive CD8 fraction, which excluded terminally differentiated effector memory CD45RA+ cells. Only Caucasian adults living in Nashville, Tennessee served as donors. Worth noting for this clone: What it recognizes is unknown.

Overall study findings and caveats: Large depth notwithstanding, sorted-subset sequencing proved incomplete by rarefaction. The sampled material consisted only of blood, and tissue repertoires are likely to differ.

Germline lookup yields CDR1 MGHRA and CDR2 YSYEKL. With V trimmed by 0 bases and J by 6 bases, 5 bases remained unmatched. This CDR3 region has 15 residues. The receptor was isolated from a man younger than 40 in good health. The sequencing sample was made of naive CD8+ T cells sorted from blood. V gene TRBV4-1 combines with J gene TRBJ2-7, with TRBD1 matching 10 bases. The CDR3 reads CASSQEGQGTGEQYF. As DNA, the CDR3 is TGCGCCAGCAGCCAAGAGGGACAGGGGACGGGCGAGCAGTACTTC.